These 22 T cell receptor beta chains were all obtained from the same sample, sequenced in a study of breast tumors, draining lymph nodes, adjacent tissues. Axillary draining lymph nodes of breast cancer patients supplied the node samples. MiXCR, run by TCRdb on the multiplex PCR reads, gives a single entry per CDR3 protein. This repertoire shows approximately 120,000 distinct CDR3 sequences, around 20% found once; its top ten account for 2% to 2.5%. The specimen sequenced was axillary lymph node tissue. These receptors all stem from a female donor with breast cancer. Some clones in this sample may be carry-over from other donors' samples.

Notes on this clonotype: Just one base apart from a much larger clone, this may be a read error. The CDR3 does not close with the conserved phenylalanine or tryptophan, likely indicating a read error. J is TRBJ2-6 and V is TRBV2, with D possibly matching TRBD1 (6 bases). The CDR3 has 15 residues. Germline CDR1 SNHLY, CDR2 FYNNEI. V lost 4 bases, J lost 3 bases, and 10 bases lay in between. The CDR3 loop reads CASSGGRGGANVLTL. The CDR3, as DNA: TGTGCCAGCAGTGGCGGCAGGGGTGGGGCCAACGTCCTGACTCTC.

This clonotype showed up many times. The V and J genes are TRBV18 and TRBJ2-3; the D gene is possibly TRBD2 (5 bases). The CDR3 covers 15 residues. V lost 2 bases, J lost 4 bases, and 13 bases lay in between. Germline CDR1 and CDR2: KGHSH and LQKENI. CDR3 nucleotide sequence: TGTGCCAGCTCACCAACCAGAGAGAGGGCAGATACGCAGTATTTT. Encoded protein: CASSPTRERADTQYF.

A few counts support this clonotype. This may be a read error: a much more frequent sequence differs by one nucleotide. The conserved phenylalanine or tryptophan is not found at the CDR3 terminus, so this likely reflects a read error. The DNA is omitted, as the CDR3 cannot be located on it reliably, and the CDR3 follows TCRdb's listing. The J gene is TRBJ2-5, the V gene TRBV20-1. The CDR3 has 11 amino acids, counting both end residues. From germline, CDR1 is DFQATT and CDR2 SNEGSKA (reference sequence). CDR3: CSALWSYFRYL.

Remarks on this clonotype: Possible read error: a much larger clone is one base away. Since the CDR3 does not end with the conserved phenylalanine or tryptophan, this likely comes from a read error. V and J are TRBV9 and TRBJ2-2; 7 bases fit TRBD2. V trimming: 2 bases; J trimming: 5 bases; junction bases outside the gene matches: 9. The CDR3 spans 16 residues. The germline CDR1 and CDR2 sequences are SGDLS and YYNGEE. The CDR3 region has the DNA TGTGCCAGCAGCGTCCGAGCGGGAATGGGAACCGGGGAGCTGTTTTAT. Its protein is CASSVRAGMGTGELFY.

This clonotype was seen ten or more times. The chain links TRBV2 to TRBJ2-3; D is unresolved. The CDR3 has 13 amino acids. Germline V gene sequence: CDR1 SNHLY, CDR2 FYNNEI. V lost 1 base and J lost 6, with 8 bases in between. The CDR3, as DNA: TGTGCCAGCAGTGAAGGCTTGAGGGATACGCAGTATTTT. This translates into CASSEGLRDTQYF.

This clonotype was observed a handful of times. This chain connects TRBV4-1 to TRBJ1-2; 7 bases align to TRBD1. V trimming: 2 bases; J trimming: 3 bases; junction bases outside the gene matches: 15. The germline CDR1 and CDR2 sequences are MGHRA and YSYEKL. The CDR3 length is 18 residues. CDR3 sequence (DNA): TGCGCCAGCAGCCAAATAGGGCGACGGAACAGGGGCGACTATGGCTACACCTTC. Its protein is CASSQIGRRNRGDYGYTF.

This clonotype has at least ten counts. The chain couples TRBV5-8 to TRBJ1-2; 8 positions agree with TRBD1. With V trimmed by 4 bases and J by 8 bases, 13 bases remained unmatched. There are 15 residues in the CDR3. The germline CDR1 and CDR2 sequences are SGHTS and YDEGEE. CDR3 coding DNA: TGTGCCAGCAGCGAGTACCGGACAGGGTCTCAGGGCTACACCTTC. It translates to CASSEYRTGSQGYTF.

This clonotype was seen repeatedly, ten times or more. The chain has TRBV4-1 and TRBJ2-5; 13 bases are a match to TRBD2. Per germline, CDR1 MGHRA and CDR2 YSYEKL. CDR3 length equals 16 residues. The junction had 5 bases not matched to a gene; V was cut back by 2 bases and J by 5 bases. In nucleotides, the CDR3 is TGCGCCAGCAGCCAAACTAGCGGGAGGGCCCGGGAGACCCAGTACTTC. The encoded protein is CASSQTSGRARETQYF.

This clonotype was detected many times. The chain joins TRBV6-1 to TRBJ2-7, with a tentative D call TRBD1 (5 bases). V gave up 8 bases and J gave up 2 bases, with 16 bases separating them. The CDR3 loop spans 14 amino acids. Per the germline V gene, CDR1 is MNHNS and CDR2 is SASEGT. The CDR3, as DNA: TGTGCCAGCGGGCTTCAGGGCCCCCCCTACGAGCAGTACTTC. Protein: CASGLQGPPYEQYF.

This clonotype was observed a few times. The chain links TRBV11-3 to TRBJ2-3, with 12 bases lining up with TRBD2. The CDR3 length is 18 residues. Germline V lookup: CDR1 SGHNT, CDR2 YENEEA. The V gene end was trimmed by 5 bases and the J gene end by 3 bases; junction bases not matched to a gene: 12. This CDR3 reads CASSPGTSGSLGTDTQYF. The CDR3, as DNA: TGTGCCAGCAGCCCCGGGACTAGCGGGTCCTTAGGTACAGATACGCAGTATTTT.

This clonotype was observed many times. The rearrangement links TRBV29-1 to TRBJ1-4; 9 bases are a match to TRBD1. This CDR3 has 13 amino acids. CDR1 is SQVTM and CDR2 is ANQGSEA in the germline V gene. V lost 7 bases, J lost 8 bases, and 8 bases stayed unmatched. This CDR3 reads CSGYGQGREKLFF. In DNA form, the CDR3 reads TGCAGCGGTTACGGACAGGGGAGGGAAAAACTGTTTTTT.

The CDR3 reads CASSHRTQQFF. The CDR3 DNA sequence: TGTGCCAGCTCTCACCGGACACAGCAGTTCTTC. V usage is TRBV18 and J usage is TRBJ2-1; maybe TRBD1 (5 bases). The ends were cut back, 6 bases at V and 11 bases at J, with 11 bases in the middle. This CDR3 comprises 11 residues. Germline V gives CDR1 KGHSH, CDR2 LQKENI.

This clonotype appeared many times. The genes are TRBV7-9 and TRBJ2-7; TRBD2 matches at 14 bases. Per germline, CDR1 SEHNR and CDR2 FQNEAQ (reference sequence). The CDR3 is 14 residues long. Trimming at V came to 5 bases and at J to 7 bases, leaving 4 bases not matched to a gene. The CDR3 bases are TGTGCCAGCAGCAAGGGACTAGCGGGAGTTGAGCAGTACTTC. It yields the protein CASSKGLAGVEQYF.

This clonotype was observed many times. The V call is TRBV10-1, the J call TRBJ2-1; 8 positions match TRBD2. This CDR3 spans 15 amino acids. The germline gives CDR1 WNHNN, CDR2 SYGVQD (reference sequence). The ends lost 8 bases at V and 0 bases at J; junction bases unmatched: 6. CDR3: CASSSGPSSYNEQFF. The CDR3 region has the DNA TGCGCCAGCTCTAGCGGGCCCAGCTCCTACAATGAGCAGTTCTTC.

For the CDR3, the DNA is TGTGCCAGCAGCAATCACAGGGTAGGGCAGTTCTTC. This gives the protein CASSNHRVGQFF. The chain uses TRBV28 and TRBJ2-1; weak D call: TRBD1 (6 bases). V lost 6 bases and J lost 12, with 15 bases in between. The CDR3 is made up of 12 amino acids. Germline CDR1 and CDR2: MDHEN and SYDVKM.

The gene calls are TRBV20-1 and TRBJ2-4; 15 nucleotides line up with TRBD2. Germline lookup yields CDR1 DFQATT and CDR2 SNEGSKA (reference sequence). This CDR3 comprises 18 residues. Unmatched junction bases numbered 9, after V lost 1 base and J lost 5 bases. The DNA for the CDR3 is TGCAGTGCTAGAGCTGGACTAGCGGGAGGGCGAGAGGAAAACATTCAGTACTTC. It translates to CSARAGLAGGREENIQYF.

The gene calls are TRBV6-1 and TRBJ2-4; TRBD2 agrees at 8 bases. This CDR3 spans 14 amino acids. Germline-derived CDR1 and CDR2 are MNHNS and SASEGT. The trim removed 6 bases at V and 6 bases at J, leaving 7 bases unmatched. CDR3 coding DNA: TGTGCCAGCAGCCCGGGAGGGAATTTAAACATTCAGTACTTC. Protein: CASSPGGNLNIQYF.

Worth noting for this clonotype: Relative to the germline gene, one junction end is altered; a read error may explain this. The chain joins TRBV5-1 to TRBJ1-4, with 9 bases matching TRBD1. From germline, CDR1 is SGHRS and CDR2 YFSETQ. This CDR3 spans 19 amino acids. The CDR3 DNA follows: TGCGCCAGCAGCTTCACAGGGGGCTCCTTCGTCTCCTTTAATGGAAAACTGTTTTTT. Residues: CASSFTGGSFVSFNGKLFF.

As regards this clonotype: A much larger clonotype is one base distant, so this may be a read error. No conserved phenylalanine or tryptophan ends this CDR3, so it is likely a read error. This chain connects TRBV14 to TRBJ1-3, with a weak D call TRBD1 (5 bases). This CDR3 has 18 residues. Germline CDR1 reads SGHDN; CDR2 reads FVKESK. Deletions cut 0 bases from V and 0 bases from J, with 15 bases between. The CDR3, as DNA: TGTGCCAGCAGCCAAGAAGGCTTGACAGTCCGCTCTGGAAACACCATATATTCT. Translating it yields CASSQEGLTVRSGNTIYS.

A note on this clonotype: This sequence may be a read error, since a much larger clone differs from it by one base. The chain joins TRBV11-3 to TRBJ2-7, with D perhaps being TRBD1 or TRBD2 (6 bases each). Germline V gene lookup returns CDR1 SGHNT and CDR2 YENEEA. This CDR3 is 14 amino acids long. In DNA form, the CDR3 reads TGTGCCGGCAGCTTAGGGGGGACGGATTACGAGCAGTACTTC. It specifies CAGSLGGTDYEQYF.

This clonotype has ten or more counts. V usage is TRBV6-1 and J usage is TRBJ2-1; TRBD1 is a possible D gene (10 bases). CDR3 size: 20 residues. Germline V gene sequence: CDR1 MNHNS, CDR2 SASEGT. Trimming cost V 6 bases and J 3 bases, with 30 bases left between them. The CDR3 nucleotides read TGTGCCAGCAGGCCCTCCGGGACAGGGGTACTAGCGGGCCACTACAATGAGCAGTTCTTC. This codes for CASRPSGTGVLAGHYNEQFF.

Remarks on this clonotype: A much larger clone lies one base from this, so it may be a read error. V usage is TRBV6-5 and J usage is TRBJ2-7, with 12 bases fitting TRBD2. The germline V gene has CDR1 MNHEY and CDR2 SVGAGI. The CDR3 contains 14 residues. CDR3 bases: TGTACCAGCAGTTTGACTAGCGGGAGCCACGAGCAGTACTTC. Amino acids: CTSSLTSGSHEQYF.